This is a list of T cell receptor beta chains from one sample in a study of beta chain features in type 1 diabetes. Using immunoSEQ multiplex PCR, the repertoire was profiled, and TCRdb retains in-frame clones only, with some absent. There are some 200,000 clones in the sample; under 20% occur only once, and 0.085% lies in the top ten. Sequencing was carried out using naive CD4+ T cells from blood. Receptor source: a man aged 25 to 45 with type 1 diabetes. Both conserved end residues are part of each CDR3. Each record gives: D gene, J gene, V gene, clone size, CDR3 protein, CDR3 DNA. A D gene is named only where the DNA matches it firmly. Clone sizes are given selectively: once, few, many, or a class where the clone is expanded.

D: NA
J: TRBJ2-2
V: TRBV11-2
size: NA
CDR3: CASSLRRELFF
DNA: TGTGCCAGCAGCTTAAGGCGGGAGCTGTTTTTT

D: TRBD1
J: TRBJ1-2
V: TRBV10-1
size: few
CDR3: CASSGGQGIDYGYTF
DNA: TGCGCCAGCAGTGGAGGACAGGGGATCGACTATGGCTACACCTTC

D: NA
J: TRBJ2-6
V: TRBV7-9
size: few
CDR3: CASSPRDSGANVLTF
DNA: TGTGCCAGCAGCCCAAGAGACTCTGGGGCCAACGTCCTGACTTTC

D: TRBD1
J: TRBJ2-1
V: TRBV5-1
size: few
CDR3: CASRPGTGVRNEQFF
DNA: TGCGCCAGCAGGCCCGGGACAGGGGTCCGGAATGAGCAGTTCTTC

D: NA
J: TRBJ2-1
V: TRBV5-1
size: NA
CDR3: CASSLEGPSSYNEQFF
DNA: TGCGCCAGCAGCTTGGAGGGTCCAAGCTCCTACAATGAGCAGTTCTTC

D: NA
J: TRBJ2-5
V: TRBV4-2
size: NA
CDR3: CASSQSSGPLQETQYF
DNA: TGTGCCAGCAGCCAATCTAGTGGTCCCCTTCAAGAGACCCAGTACTTC

D: NA
J: TRBJ1-1
V: TRBV25-1
size: NA
CDR3: CASSEYWTTNTEAFF
DNA: TGTGCCAGCAGTGAATACTGGACCACCAACACTGAAGCTTTCTTT

D: TRBD2
J: TRBJ2-7
V: TRBV28
size: NA
CDR3: CATLTPAAAGFYEQYF
DNA: TGTGCCACCCTCACCCCTGCAGCAGCGGGGTTCTACGAGCAGTACTTC

D: NA
J: TRBJ1-2
V: TRBV9
size: NA
CDR3: CASSVGQAKDNYGYTF
DNA: TGTGCCAGCAGCGTCGGTCAGGCAAAAGATAACTATGGCTACACCTTC

D: NA
J: TRBJ1-4
V: TRBV28
size: NA
CDR3: CASSSAGTSGKLFF
DNA: TGTGCCAGCAGTTCCGCCGGGACATCCGGAAAACTGTTTTTT

D: TRBD2
J: TRBJ2-7
V: TRBV7-2
size: NA
CDR3: CASSLGLAVAGEQYF
DNA: TGTGCCAGCAGCTTAGGACTAGCGGTTGCGGGGGAGCAGTACTTC

D: NA
J: TRBJ1-4
V: TRBV18
size: NA
CDR3: CASSYSGVNEKLFF
DNA: TGTGCCAGCTCATACAGCGGCGTTAATGAAAAACTGTTTTTT

D: NA
J: TRBJ2-5
V: TRBV18
size: NA
CDR3: CASSLYTGTETQYF
DNA: TGTGCCAGCTCACTATACACAGGGACCGAGACCCAGTACTTC

D: TRBD1
J: TRBJ2-7
V: TRBV30
size: NA
CDR3: CAWLAWDSGSYEQYF
DNA: TGTGCCTGGCTCGCTTGGGACAGTGGTTCCTACGAGCAGTACTTC

D: NA
J: TRBJ2-5
V: TRBV7-2
size: few
CDR3: CASSYLKATQETQYF
DNA: TGTGCCAGCAGCTATCTAAAGGCCACCCAAGAGACCCAGTACTTC

D: NA
J: TRBJ1-2
V: TRBV14
size: NA
CDR3: CASSQVNYGYTF
DNA: TGTGCCAGCAGCCAAGTGAACTATGGCTACACCTTC

D: NA
J: TRBJ2-2
V: TRBV4-1
size: NA
CDR3: CASSPGRGGPGELFF
DNA: TGCGCCAGCAGCCCGGGCCGTGGGGGCCCCGGGGAGCTGTTTTTT

D: NA
J: TRBJ2-7
V: TRBV29-1
size: NA
CDR3: CSAGTSAEGEQYF
DNA: TGCAGCGCTGGGACCTCTGCGGAGGGCGAGCAGTACTTC

D: NA
J: TRBJ2-5
V: TRBV19
size: few
CDR3: CASSRSGYRQETQYF
DNA: TGTGCCAGTAGCCGAAGCGGGTACCGACAAGAGACCCAGTACTTC

D: NA
J: TRBJ2-4
V: TRBV28
size: NA
CDR3: CASRQPGAKNIQYF
DNA: TGTGCCAGCAGGCAACCGGGAGCCAAAAACATTCAGTACTTC

D: NA
J: TRBJ2-5
V: TRBV28
size: NA
CDR3: CASSSTGRETQYF
DNA: TGTGCCAGCAGTTCGACGGGTCGAGAGACCCAGTACTTC

D: TRBD1
J: TRBJ1-2
V: TRBV25-1
size: NA
CDR3: CASSEDRPYGYTF
DNA: TGTGCCAGCAGTGAGGACAGGCCGTATGGCTACACCTTC

D: TRBD2
J: TRBJ2-5
V: TRBV7-9
size: NA
CDR3: CASSKLAGGSQIQETQYF
DNA: TGTGCCAGCAGCAAGCTAGCGGGAGGGTCCCAGATACAAGAGACCCAGTACTTC

D: TRBD2
J: TRBJ2-7
V: TRBV25-1
size: NA
CDR3: CASRSRTSGSPRRQYF
DNA: TGTGCCAGCAGATCTCGGACTAGCGGGAGTCCAAGACGGCAGTACTTC

D: NA
J: TRBJ2-1
V: TRBV28
size: few
CDR3: CASSLVGSYNEQFF
DNA: TGTGCCAGCAGTTTAGTGGGCTCCTACAATGAGCAGTTCTTC

D: NA
J: TRBJ2-4
V: TRBV11-1
size: NA
CDR3: CASSFGNSRWDIQYF
DNA: TGTGCCAGCAGCTTTGGGAATTCCCGATGGGACATTCAGTACTTC

D: NA
J: TRBJ2-5
V: TRBV11-2
size: few
CDR3: CASRRDQETQYF
DNA: TGTGCCAGCAGGAGGGACCAAGAGACCCAGTACTTC

D: NA
J: TRBJ1-5
V: TRBV9
size: NA
CDR3: CASSVEVGGNQPQHF
DNA: TGTGCCAGCAGCGTAGAGGTGGGGGGCAATCAGCCCCAGCATTTT

D: TRBD1
J: TRBJ1-2
V: TRBV10-3
size: few
CDR3: CATTGAIMHGYTF
DNA: TGTGCCACCACAGGGGCAATAATGCATGGCTACACCTTC

D: TRBD1
J: TRBJ1-2
V: TRBV9
size: NA
CDR3: CASSSPGGTRSYTF
DNA: TGTGCCAGCAGCTCTCCAGGGGGTACGAGAAGCTACACCTTC